The sample holds one count of the clone carrying this T cell receptor beta chain. The CDR3 totals 15 residues. Germline V gene sequence: CDR1 MDHEN, CDR2 SYDVKM. V was trimmed by 2 bases and J by 4 bases, leaving 14 bases between them. This sample was included in a study of blood T cell repertoires in COVID-19. About the research overall: Samples came from the United States, Italy and Spain, spanning acute and convalescent COVID-19.

Original analysis: From reference gene primer amplification, estimates of nucleated cell counts were derived. Assay: immunoSEQ multiplex PCR; the TCRdb copy retains only in-frame clones and omits some. The V and J calls and clone size were taken over from that table, and D and trimming were inferred from the DNA. The sample lists around 250,000 clones; around nine tenths were seen once. Participants were aged roughly 18 to 95 years, lived in 25 or so US areas, and enrolled virtually. Two consecutive negative NP/OP PCR tests, clearance, or resolved symptoms defined Cohort 3 recovery. The TCR was taken from a woman between 25 and 40 years old who had recovered from COVID-19. The sample was PBMCs or T cells enriched from blood (not recorded which). The V call is TRBV28, the J call TRBJ1-1; D possibly corresponds to TRBD1 (6 bases). CDR3 sequence (DNA): TGTGCCAGCAGTTTACGTGTGACAGGCGGCACTGAAGCTTTCTTT. Its translation: CASSLRVTGGTEAFF.